The clone carrying this TCR beta chain was picked up many times. Its antigen is not identified. RNA transcripts yielded amplified TCR beta CDR3 regions. The study used the HTBI primer set for a first-round RT-PCR of the TCR CDR3. MiXCR, applied by TCRdb to the multiplex PCR reads, yields one record per CDR3 protein. The data show a few hundred thousand distinct CDR3 sequences, with under 25% seen just once and 50% to 65% held by the top ten. The sample is drawn from a study of T cells in Graves' hyperthyroidism and ophthalmopathy. Study outcomes and limitations: In the blood, most expanded thyroid clonotypes above 0.001 appeared as well.

Losses at the gene ends were 5 bases for V and 6 bases for J; bases not matched to a gene: 9. Looked up from germline, CDR1 is MNHNS and CDR2 is SASEGT. This CDR3 is 14 amino acids long. Diagnoses used clinical symptoms, serum thyroxine and TRAb, thyroid ultrasound and orbital computed tomography. The sequence came from a woman aged 50 to 60 with Graves' hyperthyroidism. The chain carries TRBV6-1 and TRBJ2-7, with TRBD1 identical over 8 bases. The sequenced sample consisted of blood. The chain's CDR3 is CASSSLRTGLEQYF. The CDR3, as DNA: TGTGCCAGCAGTTCCCTAAGGACAGGGCTCGAGCAGTACTTC.